This TCR beta chain was profiled in a study of OX40 agonist ivuxolimab in advanced cancers. Looking at the study overall: Prior therapy, whether anti-PD-1, anti-PD-L1 or anti-CTLA-4, was allowed, and less than 45% had some.

Concerning this clone itself: Its target is not known.

CDR3 length: 13 residues. Germline lookup yields CDR1 ENHRY and CDR2 SYGVKD. Deletions cut 3 bases from V and 7 bases from J, with 12 bases between. Repertoires were generated with immunoSEQ multiplex PCR, while TCRdb's copy carries only in-frame clones and drops some. Of about 47,000 clones listed, around 81% are singletons. Findings of the study overall: The work left the antigen specificity of expanded peripheral T cells undetermined.

This sequence joins TRBV10-3 and TRBJ1-1; weak D call: TRBD1 (6 bases). The sequence was obtained from an adult with an advanced solid tumor such as melanoma, head and neck, liver or kidney cancer. Here the sequenced sample was CD4+ or CD8+ T cells sorted from blood, taken in a trial of the OX40 agonist ivuxolimab. The CDR3 region is CAISDGGADEAFF. The CDR3 nucleotides are TGTGCCATCAGTGATGGGGGCGCGGATGAAGCTTTCTTT.